This T cell receptor beta chain is from a study of healthy donors' naive CD4 and CD8 T cells. Study results and caveats: A reported CD4+/CD8+ bias affected most V and J genes in naive cells.

A linear amplification protocol produced the TCR libraries from approximately 460 ng of total RNA. Authors' data handling: Sequencing covered around 81,000 rearranged alpha-chain transcripts across 5 healthy donors. TCRdb reprocessed the reads with MiXCR, giving one entry per CDR3 protein. The V and J calls come from TCRdb's annotation, not from the publication. Of some 190,000 distinct CDR3 sequences listed, around 74% are singletons. Points on this clonotype: The antigen remains undetermined.

The sequencing input was naive CD4+ and CD8+ T cells sorted from blood, pooled from several donors. This TCR came from a pool of human donors in good health; the sample pools cells from several healthy donors.

CDR3 amino acids: CASSRYYGYTF. As DNA, the CDR3 is TGTGCCAGCAGCCGCTACTATGGCTACACCTTC. J is TRBJ1-2 and V is TRBV3-1; D ambiguous. Trimming pared 4 bases from V and 3 bases from J, leaving 3 bases between. The CDR3 totals 11 residues. CDR1 is LGHDT, CDR2 YNNKEL, per germline (reference sequence).